The rows below give T cell receptor beta chains drawn from one sample of a study of blood T cell repertoires in COVID-19. Using immunoSEQ multiplex PCR, the repertoire was profiled, and TCRdb retains in-frame clones only, with some absent. The profile shows hundreds of thousands of clones, roughly four fifths of them singletons. The sample consisted of PBMCs or T cells enriched from blood (not recorded which). The receptors come from a woman aged 40 to 55 who had been exposed to COVID-19. The conserved cysteine and the conserved F or W are not part of the CDR3 here.

TRBJ2-6	TRBV19	ASSDRGPGANVLT
TRBJ2-3	TRBV10-3	AISVGTGSTDTQY
TRBJ1-1	TRBV30	AWGTGSNTEAF
TRBJ2-7	TRBV3-1/TRBV3-2	ASSQGSSGGPYGEQY
TRBJ1-3	TRBV19	ASSMGGFSGNTIY
TRBJ2-5	TRBV11-2	ASSRAGTLQETQY
TRBJ2-5	TRBV9	ASSAGFGQGAGGETQY
TRBJ1-2	TRBV28	ASSFAGFGYT
TRBJ1-1	TRBV18	ASSPVVGSEAF
TRBJ2-7	TRBV5-1	ASSGDREGEQY
TRBJ2-3	TRBV24-1	ATSPGTDTQY
TRBJ1-5	TRBV28	ASTTSLQQPQH
TRBJ1-1	TRBV21-1	APGAATEAF
TRBJ2-3	TRBV7-2	ASSLEWGGDTQY
TRBJ2-1	TRBV3-1/TRBV3-2	ASSQNPAVAGGTYNEQF
TRBJ2-1	TRBV18	ASSPFRGLSSYNEQF
TRBJ2-7	TRBV10-3	AISEDLQVNYEQY
TRBJ1-6	TRBV5-3	ARSLREAPDNSPLH
TRBJ1-1	TRBV19	ASSMGGRMNTEAF
TRBJ2-7	TRBV2	ASSDTLGLRDRDYEQY
TRBJ1-2	TRBV5-4	ASSLEDRVSGYT
TRBJ2-4	TRBV7-9	ASSLETGIANIQY
TRBJ1-4	TRBV4-1	ASSRTAGNEKLF
TRBJ2-5	TRBV7-3	ASSPAGKETQY
TRBJ2-7	TRBV2	ASSMGSYEQY
TRBJ1-2	TRBV2	ASSEGTGGLPPGYT
TRBJ2-7	TRBV6-5	ASSYSVAGGQEAH
TRBJ2-1	TRBV5-1	ASSPGGANYYNEQF
TRBJ2-6	TRBV6-2/TRBV6-3	ASSYSGVRGANVLT
TRBJ1-4	TRBV2	ASIAADEKLF
TRBJ2-3	TRBV28	ASRGLAGAPSTDTQY
TRBJ2-7	TRBV14	ASSFAAYYEQY
TRBJ2-1	TRBV27	ASSPGTSGEFYNEQF
TRBJ2-1	TRBV9	ASSVGALRDNEQF
TRBJ2-7	TRBV6-2/TRBV6-3	ASSYLTGTSGLREQY
TRBJ2-5	TRBV12-3/TRBV12-4	ASSHQETQY
TRBJ1-2	TRBV11-1	ASSSSQDYGYT
TRBJ1-3	TRBV7-3	ASSLTGGSGNTIY
TRBJ1-4	TRBV5-4	ASSLGRGEKLF
TRBJ1-1	TRBV18	ASSPPYSGGLNTEAF
TRBJ2-5	TRBV6-5	ASTQYQETQY
TRBJ1-1	TRBV6-5	ASRANTEAF
TRBJ2-7	TRBV7-8	ASSLVFQGYEQY
TRBJ1-3	TRBV28	ASSPQTGGNTIY
TRBJ1-3	TRBV7-2	ASSRSGQGSGNTIY
TRBJ2-3	TRBV18	ASSPPGGHARTQY